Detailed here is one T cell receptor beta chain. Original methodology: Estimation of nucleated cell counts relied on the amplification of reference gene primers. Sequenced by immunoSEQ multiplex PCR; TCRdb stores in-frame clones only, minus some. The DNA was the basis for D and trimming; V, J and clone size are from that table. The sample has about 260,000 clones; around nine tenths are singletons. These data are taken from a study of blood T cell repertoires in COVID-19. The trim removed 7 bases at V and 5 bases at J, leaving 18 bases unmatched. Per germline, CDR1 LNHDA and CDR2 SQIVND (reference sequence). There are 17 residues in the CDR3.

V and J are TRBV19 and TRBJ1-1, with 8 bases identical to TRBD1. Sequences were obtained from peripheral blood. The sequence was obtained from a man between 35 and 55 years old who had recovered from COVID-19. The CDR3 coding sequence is TGTGCCAGTACCCCCTTGTACGGACAGGGAATTAAAACTGAAGCTTTCTTT. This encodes CASTPLYGQGIKTEAFF.